Listed here are 8 T cell receptor beta chains from one sample, sequenced in a study of shared clonotypes between healthy human individuals. Generated by immunoSEQ multiplex PCR, the TCRdb table keeps only in-frame clones and is missing some. The sample has around 500,000 clones; approximately 79% are singletons. The sequencing sample was made of PBMCs. These receptors originate from a woman between 40 and 50 years old in good health. Some clones in this sample may be carry-over from other donors' samples.

This clone was detected a few times. The chain recombines TRBV6-5 with TRBJ2-2, with 11 bases that match TRBD1. Trimming cost V 4 bases and J 6 bases; bases outside gene matches: 7. This CDR3 is 16 amino acids long. Germline V gene lookup returns CDR1 MNHEY and CDR2 SVGAGI. The DNA of the CDR3 is TGTGCCAGCAGTTCGTTCCGGGACAGGGGGGCCGGGGAGCTGTTTTTT. It yields the protein CASSSFRDRGAGELFF.

The chain uses TRBV6-1 and TRBJ2-3; D is perhaps TRBD2 (6 bases). The CDR3 is made up of 15 amino acids. Germline V lookup: CDR1 MNHNS, CDR2 SASEGT. Between the trimmed V and J ends, which lost 11 bases and 2 bases, there was a span of 20 bases. CDR3 sequence (DNA): TGTGCCGGTAAATATAGCGGAGCCATCACAGATACGCAGTATTTT. This gives the protein CAGKYSGAITDTQYF.

This clone appeared once. This chain uses TRBV5-4 with TRBJ1-4, with 8 bases matching TRBD1. Trimming cost V 4 bases and J 2 bases; bases outside gene matches: 7. This CDR3 spans 16 amino acids. In germline, CDR1 is SGHNT, CDR2 YYREEE (reference sequence). The CDR3 DNA reads as TGTGCCAGCAGCCCCAATCAGGGGGCTACTAATGAAAAACTGTTTTTT. It specifies CASSPNQGATNEKLFF.

The chain uses TRBV5-1 and TRBJ1-1; D is possibly TRBD1 (6 bases). CDR3 size: 15 residues. Trimming took 1 base from V and 6 from J, leaving 16 bases between them. Germline V gene lookup returns CDR1 SGHRS and CDR2 YFSETQ. The CDR3: CASSLLGAGDSEAFF. CDR3 in DNA: TGCGCCAGCAGCTTGTTGGGGGCAGGTGACTCTGAAGCTTTCTTT.

The chain is built from TRBV7-2 and TRBJ1-1; D might be TRBD1 (5 bases). The germline CDR1 and CDR2 sequences are SGHTA and FQGNSA. V lost 4 bases to trimming and J lost 1 base, with 10 bases between them. The CDR3 totals 14 residues. CDR3 protein: CASSSGWANTEAFF. CDR3 nucleotide sequence: TGTGCCAGCAGCTCAGGGTGGGCGAACACTGAAGCTTTCTTT.

Only one count was recorded for this clone. The chain joins TRBV29-1 to TRBJ2-2; TRBD2 agrees at 10 bases. This CDR3 spans 12 amino acids. After removal of 7 bases from V and 6 bases from J, the junction contained 2 bases not matched to a gene. Germline V gene lookup returns CDR1 SQVTM and CDR2 ANQGSEA. CDR3 bases: TGCAGCGCCGGGACTAGCGCCGGGGAGCTGTTTTTT. Its protein is CSAGTSAGELFF.

CDR3: CASSRQDSYEQYF. CDR3 sequence (DNA): TGTGCCAGCAGTAGACAGGACTCCTACGAGCAGTACTTC. The chain carries TRBV27 and TRBJ2-7; a possible D gene is TRBD1 (6 bases). Germline V gene lookup returns CDR1 MNHEY and CDR2 SMNVEV (reference sequence). The CDR3 is made up of 13 amino acids. V lost 5 bases, J lost 0 bases, and 8 bases lay in between.

V usage is TRBV19 and J usage is TRBJ2-1; D remains ambiguous. Trimming cost V 4 bases and J 9 bases, with 10 bases left between them. This CDR3 has 12 residues. Germline V gives CDR1 LNHDA, CDR2 SQIVND (reference sequence). The chain's CDR3 is CASSRGIREQFF. The DNA of the CDR3 is TGTGCCAGTAGTAGGGGTATTCGTGAGCAGTTCTTC.